Listed below are T cell receptor beta chains from one sample, sequenced in a study of cytomegalovirus exposure and HLA in healthy donors. Sequencing was performed with immunoSEQ multiplex PCR; in TCRdb, only in-frame clones are kept and a portion is missing. The table shows about 160,000 clones, with about 85% occurring only once. Source material: PBMCs. These receptors all come from a man aged 50 to 59 in good health and CMV-seropositive. Both conserved end residues are part of each CDR3. A D gene is named only where the DNA matches it firmly. Expanded clones are given a class, and other clones once, few, many or no size at all.

V: TRBV30
D: .
size: .
J: TRBJ1-5
CDR3: CAWSTHAHQPQHF
DNA: TGTGCCTGGAGTACTCACGCCCATCAGCCCCAGCATTTT

V: TRBV11-2
D: .
size: .
J: TRBJ2-7
CDR3: CASSLQEGAMKKQYF
DNA: TGTGCCAGCAGCCTTCAGGAGGGGGCTATGAAAAAGCAGTACTTC

V: TRBV5-5
D: TRBD1
size: .
J: TRBJ1-4
CDR3: CASSTLTGGRFEKLFF
DNA: TGTGCCAGCAGCACCCTGACAGGGGGCAGGTTTGAAAAACTGTTTTTT

V: TRBV19
D: .
size: .
J: TRBJ2-2
CDR3: CASSLAMTGELFF
DNA: TGTGCCAGTAGCCTGGCCATGACCGGGGAGCTGTTTTTT

V: TRBV7-9
D: TRBD2
size: .
J: TRBJ2-1
CDR3: CASSFGGGAGNEQFF
DNA: TGTGCCAGCAGCTTTGGCGGGGGGGCGGGTAATGAGCAGTTCTTC

V: TRBV19
D: .
size: .
J: TRBJ1-6
CDR3: CASRQLNSPLHF
DNA: TGTGCCAGTAGACAGCTTAATTCACCCCTCCACTTT

V: TRBV5-4
D: TRBD2
size: .
J: TRBJ2-1
CDR3: CASSSTGTSGGYEQFF
DNA: TGTGCCAGCAGTTCAACCGGGACTAGCGGGGGTTATGAGCAGTTCTTC

V: TRBV6-1
D: .
size: .
J: TRBJ2-5
CDR3: CASLRDNQETQYF
DNA: TGTGCCAGCCTACGGGACAACCAAGAGACCCAGTACTTC

V: TRBV5-4
D: TRBD1
size: .
J: TRBJ1-2
CDR3: CASSLTGDSYGYTF
DNA: TGTGCCAGCAGCTTAACAGGGGACAGCTATGGCTACACCTTC

V: TRBV11-2
D: .
size: once
J: TRBJ1-2
CDR3: CASSSIGGAYGYTF
DNA: TGTGCCAGCAGCTCCATAGGGGGGGCCTATGGCTACACCTTC

V: TRBV7-3
D: .
size: .
J: TRBJ1-2
CDR3: CASSYGSGETHGYTF
DNA: TGTGCCAGCAGCTACGGGTCAGGGGAGACTCATGGCTACACCTTC

V: TRBV27
D: .
size: .
J: TRBJ1-1
CDR3: CASSLSGLNSGAFF
DNA: TGTGCCAGCAGTCTCTCGGGACTCAACTCGGGGGCTTTCTTT

V: TRBV5-1
D: TRBD1
size: .
J: TRBJ1-1
CDR3: CASSGTGGPEAFF
DNA: TGCGCCAGCAGCGGGACAGGGGGCCCCGAAGCTTTCTTT

V: TRBV27
D: .
size: .
J: TRBJ1-5
CDR3: CASSPRRDQPQHF
DNA: TGTGCCAGCAGCCCAAGGAGGGATCAGCCCCAGCATTTT

V: TRBV9
D: .
size: .
J: TRBJ2-5
CDR3: CASSVGGGGETQYF
DNA: TGTGCCAGCAGCGTAGGAGGGGGAGGGGAGACCCAGTACTTC

V: TRBV11-3
D: .
size: .
J: TRBJ2-1
CDR3: CASSLGGSNEQFF
DNA: TGTGCCAGCAGCTTAGGAGGGAGCAATGAGCAGTTCTTC

V: TRBV28
D: .
size: once
J: TRBJ2-3
CDR3: CASSLTFLGRTQYF
DNA: TGTGCCAGCAGTTTGACTTTCCTGGGGCGGACGCAGTATTTT

V: TRBV28
D: .
size: .
J: TRBJ1-4
CDR3: CASRSRGRSNEKLFF
DNA: TGTGCCAGCAGGTCAAGGGGCAGATCTAATGAAAAACTGTTTTTT

V: TRBV7-2
D: .
size: few
J: TRBJ1-2
CDR3: CASSRDRSVGYTF
DNA: TGTGCCAGCAGCCGCGACAGGTCGGTTGGCTACACCTTC

V: TRBV4-1
D: TRBD2
size: .
J: TRBJ2-1
CDR3: CASSQDRAGSSYNEQFF
DNA: TGCGCCAGCAGCCAAGACCGAGCGGGAAGCTCCTACAATGAGCAGTTCTTC

V: TRBV7-6
D: .
size: .
J: TRBJ2-5
CDR3: CASSLDLKAETQYF
DNA: TGTGCCAGCAGCTTAGATCTGAAAGCAGAGACCCAGTACTTC

V: TRBV6-6
D: .
size: few
J: TRBJ2-4
CDR3: CASSVQDFQYF
DNA: TGTGCCAGCAGTGTTCAGGACTTTCAGTACTTC

V: TRBV2
D: TRBD1
size: .
J: TRBJ1-1
CDR3: CASITQGTGNTEAFF
DNA: TGTGCCAGCATCACCCAGGGGACAGGGAACACTGAAGCTTTCTTT

V: TRBV9
D: TRBD2
size: .
J: TRBJ2-5
CDR3: CASSRGGSGGAEEETQYF
DNA: TGTGCCAGCAGCCGGGGGGGTAGCGGGGGGGCCGAGGAAGAGACCCAGTACTTC

V: TRBV13
D: .
size: .
J: TRBJ1-6
CDR3: CASSLVTGNSPLHF
DNA: TGTGCCAGCAGCTTAGTGACGGGTAATTCACCCCTCCACTTT

V: TRBV11-2
D: .
size: once
J: TRBJ2-5
CDR3: CASSPTRGSETQYF
DNA: TGTGCCAGCTCACCTACGCGGGGAAGTGAGACCCAGTACTTC

V: TRBV11-2
D: TRBD2
size: .
J: TRBJ2-5
CDR3: CASSPGRSQETQYF
DNA: TGTGCCAGCAGCCCCGGGAGGTCACAAGAGACCCAGTACTTC

V: TRBV7-8
D: .
size: .
J: TRBJ2-7
CDR3: CASSLAPRGRYEQYF
DNA: TGTGCCAGCAGCTTAGCCCCCAGGGGGAGGTACGAGCAGTACTTC

V: TRBV7-9
D: .
size: .
J: TRBJ2-3
CDR3: CASSLGEGADTQYF
DNA: TGTGCCAGCAGCTTAGGCGAGGGGGCAGATACGCAGTATTTT

V: TRBV5-6
D: .
size: few
J: TRBJ2-7
CDR3: CASSSSGSNYEQYF
DNA: TGTGCCAGCAGCTCATCCGGGTCTAACTACGAGCAGTACTTC

V: TRBV6-1
D: .
size: .
J: TRBJ1-2
CDR3: CASSVTGNYGYTF
DNA: TGTGCCAGCAGCGTAACAGGGAACTATGGCTACACCTTC